These 29 T cell receptor beta chains were sequenced from one sample in a study of radiation and T cells in renal cell carcinoma. Sequencing was performed with immunoSEQ multiplex PCR; in TCRdb, only in-frame clones are kept and a portion is missing. This sample has some 150,000 clones; over 80% occur once, and the top ten carry around a quarter. As for time point: baseline pretreatment blood. Noted treatment: 15 Gy SBRT to primary tumor, nephrectomy 4 weeks later. The sample consisted of blood, taken from a patient whose treatment included radiotherapy and nephrectomy. All receptors come from a woman in her fifties or sixties with renal cell carcinoma.

This chain connects TRBV4-1 to TRBJ2-3; D is possibly TRBD2 (6 bases). Trimming took 4 bases from V and 3 from J, leaving 11 bases between them. This CDR3 contains 14 residues. Germline CDR1 and CDR2: MGHRA and YSYEKL. The CDR3 DNA reads as TGCGCCAGCAGCCCCAGTGGGAGGACAGATACGCAGTATTTT. Translation gives CASSPSGRTDTQYF.

This chain connects TRBV5-4 to TRBJ2-4, with TRBD1 matching over 10 bases. This CDR3 has 15 residues. Germline loops: CDR1 SGHNT, CDR2 YYREEE (reference sequence). V gave up 0 bases and J gave up 10 bases; unmatched junction bases: 7. CDR3 loop: CASSLVGTGAGIQYF. DNA of the CDR3: TGTGCCAGCAGCTTGGTTGGGACAGGGGCCGGGATTCAGTACTTC.

J is TRBJ1-1 and V is TRBV30; maybe TRBD1 (5 bases). The CDR3 covers 15 residues. Germline loops: CDR1 GTSNPN, CDR2 SVGIG (reference sequence). Trimming left V 2 bases short and J 0 bases short, with 13 bases between. CDR3 region: CAWSLGARVNTEAFF. DNA of the CDR3: TGTGCCTGGAGTCTAGGGGCGCGGGTGAACACTGAAGCTTTCTTT.

The J gene is TRBJ2-7, the V gene TRBV29-1; 7 positions agree with TRBD1. The germline gives CDR1 SQVTM, CDR2 ANQGSEA. The CDR3 contains 12 residues. As DNA, the CDR3 is TGCAGTGGCGGTGGGGGACAGACCGAGCAGTACTTC. Its protein product is CSGGGGQTEQYF.

J is TRBJ2-7 and V is TRBV4-1; D is unresolved. CDR3 size: 12 residues. Deletions cut 5 bases from V and 3 bases from J, with 8 bases between. Looked up from germline, CDR1 is MGHRA and CDR2 is YSYEKL. DNA for the CDR3: TGCGCCAGCAGCGAGACTGGCTACGAGCAGTACTTC. Its protein product is CASSETGYEQYF.

This clone was seen a single time. The rearrangement uses TRBV30 and TRBJ1-3, with D unclear. This CDR3 is 15 amino acids long. Trimming cost V 0 bases and J 0 bases, with 9 bases left between them. Germline V gene data show CDR1 as GTSNPN and CDR2 as SVGIG (reference sequence). CDR3 sequence reads: CAWSVGLSSGNTIYF. For the CDR3, the DNA is TGTGCCTGGAGTGTAGGTCTCAGCTCTGGAAACACCATATATTTT. Full variable domain (remainder filled in from reference TRBV30 and TRBJ1-3): SQTIHQWPATLVQPVGSPLSLECTVEGTSNPNLYWYRQAAGRGLQLLFYSVGIGQISSEVPQNLSASRPQDRQFILSSKKLLLSDSGFYLCAWSVGLSSGNTIYFGEGSWLTVV.

This sequence joins TRBV30 and TRBJ2-5; 8 bases map to TRBD1. Gene TRBJ2-7 matches the end of the DNA better, so the J call may be wrong. The germline V gene has CDR1 GTSNPN and CDR2 SVGIG (reference sequence). The CDR3 sequence is 13 residues long. CDR3 residues: CASRQGMTYEQYF. In DNA form, the CDR3 reads TGTGCCTCCCGACAGGGGATGACCTACGAGCAGTACTTC.

J is TRBJ1-1 and V is TRBV9; D is ambiguous. The CDR3 length is 16 residues. V was cut by 0 bases and J by 0 bases, with 12 bases left in between. Looked up from germline, CDR1 is SGDLS and CDR2 is YYNGEE. The chain's CDR3 is CASSVGGTSLNTEAFF. DNA for the CDR3: TGTGCCAGCAGCGTAGGCGGAACCTCTTTGAACACTGAAGCTTTCTTT.

The chain links TRBV9 to TRBJ1-1, with a possible D match to TRBD1 (5 bases). Between the trimmed V and J ends, which lost 0 bases and 0 bases, there was a span of 9 bases. The CDR3 has 15 amino acids. CDR1 SGDLS and CDR2 YYNGEE come from the germline V gene. The CDR3 DNA sequence: TGTGCCAGCAGCGTAGACGAGGGGATGAACACTGAAGCTTTCTTT. Translated, it gives CASSVDEGMNTEAFF.

This clone was seen once. The chain employs TRBV5-4 and TRBJ1-1; no clear D gene. V lost 4 bases and J lost 3, with 16 bases in between. Per germline, CDR1 SGHNT and CDR2 YYREEE (reference sequence). CDR3 length: 15 amino acids. CDR3 bases: TGTGCCAGCAGCCCGGTTACCCTTCGGGACACTGAAGCTTTCTTT. Its protein product is CASSPVTLRDTEAFF.

The V gene is TRBV23-1, the J gene TRBJ1-5, with 8 positions matching TRBD1. TRBV23-1 is treated as an ORF (open reading frame) with a function not yet certain. The CDR3 has 14 amino acids. J was trimmed by 5 bases and V by 8 bases; bases with no gene match: 8. CDR3 in amino acids: CASREMTGDQPQHF. CDR3 nucleotides: TGCGCCAGCCGAGAAATGACAGGGGATCAGCCCCAGCATTTT.

This chain links TRBV27 with TRBJ2-7; 8 bases fit TRBD2. Germline assignment: CDR1 MNHEY and CDR2 SMNVEV (reference sequence). Trimming took 5 bases from V and 7 from J; bases not matched to a gene: 13. This CDR3 comprises 15 residues. The CDR3 nucleotides are TGTGCCAGCAGTCCCGCCGGGGGGGTCACAGGTGAGCAGTACTTC. Translated: CASSPAGGVTGEQYF.

Turning to this clone: Given the absence of the conserved phenylalanine or tryptophan at the CDR3 end, a read error is likely. The limits of the CDR3 on the DNA are not certain, so only TCRdb's listed CDR3 is given. The rearrangement uses TRBV11-2 and TRBJ2-7; the table's D call of TRBD1 was not tested on the DNA. CDR1 and CDR2 (germline): SGHAT, FQNNGV. 13 amino acids form the CDR3, both terminal residues included. The CDR3 reads CASSLNSRDREEL.

This clone appeared a few times. The chain carries TRBV5-1 and TRBJ1-1; D might be TRBD1 (5 bases). V lost 3 bases and J lost 4, with 16 bases in between. This CDR3 contains 15 residues. Germline V lookup: CDR1 SGHRS, CDR2 YFSETQ. The CDR3 loop reads CASSSGDGRATEAFF. CDR3 nucleotides: TGCGCCAGCAGCTCGGGGGACGGCCGAGCCACTGAAGCTTTCTTT. The full variable domain, with the rest looked up from reference TRBV5-1 and TRBJ1-1, is KAGVTQTPRYLIKTRGQQVTLSCSPISGHRSVSWYQQTPGQGLQFLFEYFSETQRNKGNFPGRFSGRQFSNSRSEMNVSTLELGDSALYLCASSSGDGRATEAFFGQGTRLTVV.

The V and J genes are TRBV28 and TRBJ1-5, with D possibly TRBD1 on 6 matching bases. V gave up 6 bases and J gave up 6 bases, with 21 bases separating them. The germline V gene encodes CDR1 MDHEN and CDR2 SYDVKM. This CDR3 is 16 amino acids long. CDR3 sequence: CASRTTLGQYGQPQHF. The CDR3 DNA sequence: TGTGCCAGCAGGACCACACTCGGACAGTACGGTCAGCCCCAGCATTTT.

The chain carries TRBV2 and TRBJ2-3; D remains unclear. The CDR3 is 13 residues long. V lost 8 bases and J lost 1, with 10 bases in between. Germline loops: CDR1 SNHLY, CDR2 FYNNEI. The CDR3 region is CASRAMRTDTQYF. The CDR3 nucleotides are TGTGCCAGCCGAGCGATGCGCACAGATACGCAGTATTTT.

The J gene is TRBJ1-1, the V gene TRBV6-1; D might be TRBD1 (5 bases). This CDR3 spans 15 amino acids. The germline gives CDR1 MNHNS, CDR2 SASEGT. Trimming cost V 6 bases and J 2 bases, with 16 bases left between them. DNA of the CDR3: TGTGCCAGCAGAGTTAGTACAGGTTCTAACACTGAAGCTTTCTTT. As protein: CASRVSTGSNTEAFF.

The chain uses TRBV7-2 and TRBJ2-1; D ambiguous. Trimming took 5 bases from V and 6 from J, leaving 17 bases between them. Germline CDR1 reads SGHTA; CDR2 reads FQGNSA. This CDR3 comprises 15 residues. The CDR3 loop reads CASSPPERLINEQFF. DNA for the CDR3: TGTGCCAGCAGCCCCCCCGAAAGGCTTATCAATGAGCAGTTCTTC.

This chain connects TRBV29-1 to TRBJ2-5, with TRBD1 as a possible D gene (6 bases). V shed 7 bases and J shed 1 base, with 13 bases lying between them. The length of the CDR3 is 13 residues. From germline, CDR1 is SQVTM and CDR2 ANQGSEA. Here the CDR3 DNA reads TGCAGCGCCCGGGACAACACCCAAGAGACCCAGTACTTC. It yields the protein CSARDNTQETQYF.

The chain links TRBV18 to TRBJ1-5; D is possibly TRBD1 (5 bases). The CDR3 loop spans 15 amino acids. With 6 bases removed from V and 3 bases from J, the gap between germline ends came to 15 bases. The germline V gene has CDR1 KGHSH and CDR2 LQKENI. CDR3 region: CASSPSGGSNQPQHF. The CDR3 DNA sequence: TGTGCCAGCTCGCCTTCGGGGGGGTCCAATCAGCCCCAGCATTTT.

This chain connects TRBV7-5 to TRBJ1-5. TRBV7-5 is a listed pseudogene. CDR3 length: 17 amino acids. The CDR3 DNA follows: TGTGCCAGAAGCTTAGTACCCACAGCGTATGGCAATCAGCCCCAGCATTTT. This codes for CARSLVPTAYGNQPQHF.

The chain is built from TRBV7-9 and TRBJ1-1; D may be TRBD1 (6 bases). CDR1 SEHNR and CDR2 FQNEAQ come from the germline V gene (reference sequence). Deletions cut 5 bases from V and 7 bases from J, with 8 bases between. There are 11 residues in the CDR3. The CDR3 DNA sequence: TGTGCCAGCAGCGCAGGGGATGAAGCTTTCTTT. Amino acid sequence: CASSAGDEAFF.

This chain connects TRBV30 to TRBJ1-4, with a weak D call TRBD1 (6 bases). The CDR3 has 13 amino acids. Germline V gene data show CDR1 as GTSNPN and CDR2 as SVGIG (reference sequence). V was clipped by 3 bases and J by 3 bases, with 8 bases between them. The CDR3 sequence: CAWSAGANEKLFF. CDR3 DNA: TGTGCCTGGAGCGCAGGGGCTAATGAAAAACTGTTTTTT.

The V call is TRBV7-2, the J call TRBJ1-2, with D unclear. The V end was cut by 4 bases, the J end by 4 bases, with 7 bases between. CDR3 length equals 12 residues. The germline CDR1 and CDR2 sequences are SGHTA and FQGNSA. As DNA, the CDR3 is TGTGCCAGCAGCTCAAGATCCTATGGCTACACCTTC. It yields the protein CASSSRSYGYTF.

V usage is TRBV6-5 and J usage is TRBJ2-7; TRBD2 aligns across 9 bases. Per germline, CDR1 MNHEY and CDR2 SVGAGI. This CDR3 region has 14 residues. With 6 bases clipped from V and 3 bases from J, the junction kept 6 bases outside the gene matches. CDR3 nucleotides: TGTGCCAGCAGCTCTGTAGCGGGAGTCTACGAGCAGTACTTC. It encodes CASSSVAGVYEQYF.

This clone was seen only once. The chain links TRBV2 to TRBJ2-2; the D gene could be TRBD1 or TRBD2 (5 bases each). CDR3 size: 14 residues. With 7 bases removed from V and 3 bases from J, the gap between germline ends came to 12 bases. Germline lookup yields CDR1 SNHLY and CDR2 FYNNEI. Written as DNA, the CDR3 is TGTGCCAGCATGAGGGGTTTTGACACCGGGGAGCTGTTTTTT. It codes for CASMRGFDTGELFF. Using reference TRBV2 and TRBJ2-2 for the parts outside the CDR3, the full variable domain is EPEVTQTPSHQVTQMGQEVILRCVPISNHLYFYWYRQILGQKVEFLVSFYNNEISEKSEIFDDQFSVERPDGSNFTLKIRSTKLEDSAMYFCASMRGFDTGELFFGEGSRLTVL.

The gene calls are TRBV30 and TRBJ1-5; 7 nucleotides line up with TRBD1. Germline V lookup: CDR1 GTSNPN, CDR2 SVGIG (reference sequence). With 2 bases clipped from V and 2 bases from J, the junction kept 3 bases outside the gene matches. This CDR3 contains 14 residues. DNA for the CDR3: TGTGCCTGGAGTTCAACAGGGGGCAATCAGCCCCAGCATTTT. It is translated as CAWSSTGGNQPQHF. Based on the CDR3 plus reference TRBV30 and TRBJ1-5, the full variable domain is SQTIHQWPATLVQPVGSPLSLECTVEGTSNPNLYWYRQAAGRGLQLLFYSVGIGQISSEVPQNLSASRPQDRQFILSSKKLLLSDSGFYLCAWSSTGGNQPQHFGDGTRLSIL.

This clone was seen more than once but under ten times. V usage is TRBV27 and J usage is TRBJ2-2, with a tentative D call TRBD2 (6 bases). V was clipped by 0 bases and J by 5 bases, with 10 bases between them. From germline, CDR1 is MNHEY and CDR2 SMNVEV (reference sequence). This CDR3 is built from 15 residues. CDR3 sequence (DNA): TGTGCCAGCAGTTTATCCAGCGGAGGGACCGGGGAGCTGTTTTTT. Amino acid sequence: CASSLSSGGTGELFF.

As regards this clone: A junction boundary mismatches the germline segment, possibly from a read error. The V and J genes are TRBV7-9 and TRBJ1-3; D is unresolved. There are 10 residues in the CDR3. CDR1 is SEHNR and CDR2 is FQNEAQ in the germline V gene (reference sequence). CDR3 in DNA: TGTGCCAGCAGCTTTATGGACCCTCGATTT. This encodes CASSFMDPRF.